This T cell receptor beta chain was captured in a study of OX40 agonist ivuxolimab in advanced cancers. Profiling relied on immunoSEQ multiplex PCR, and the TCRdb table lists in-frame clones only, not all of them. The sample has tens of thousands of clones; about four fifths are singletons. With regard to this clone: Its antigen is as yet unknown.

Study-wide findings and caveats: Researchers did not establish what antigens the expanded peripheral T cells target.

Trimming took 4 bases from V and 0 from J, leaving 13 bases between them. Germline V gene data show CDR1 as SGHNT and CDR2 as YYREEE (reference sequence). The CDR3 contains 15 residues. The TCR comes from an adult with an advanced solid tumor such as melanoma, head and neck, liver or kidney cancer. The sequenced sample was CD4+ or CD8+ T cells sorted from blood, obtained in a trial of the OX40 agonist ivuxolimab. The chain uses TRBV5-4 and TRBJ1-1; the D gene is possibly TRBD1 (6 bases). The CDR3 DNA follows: TGTGCCAGCAGCGCACCAGGACAGCTGAACACTGAAGCTTTCTTT. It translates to CASSAPGQLNTEAFF.